This T cell receptor (beta chain) appears in the sequencing data of a study of T-cell reconstitution after alpha-beta-depleted transplantation in children. Unique molecular identifiers were used to barcode this TCRbeta library. MiXCR, run by TCRdb on the PCR reads, gives a single entry per CDR3 protein. The sample contains just over 950,000 distinct CDR3 sequences, about 26% of which appear only once. The V and J ends lost 7 bases and 2 bases, in that order; junction bases with no gene match: 14. There are 16 residues in the CDR3. Germline CDR1 reads SQVTM; CDR2 reads ANQGSEA. This clonotype came up a few times.

The sequenced sample was PBMCs, mostly from graft donor cells, obtained 360 days after TCRalphabeta/CD19-depleted stem cell transplant. The clonotype was recovered from a boy less than two years old who had a stem cell transplant for SCID, so the T cells may come from the graft donor. The V and J genes are TRBV29-1 and TRBJ1-1; 9 bases map to TRBD1. CDR3 bases: TGCAGCGCCGACAGGGACAGGGCGAAAGGAAACACTGAAGCTTTCTTT. It yields the protein CSADRDRAKGNTEAFF.